What follows are 24 T cell receptor beta chains derived from one specimen sequenced in a study of T cells expressing NK-cell markers. TCRdb processed the 5' RACE reads again and assigns one entry to each CDR3 protein, with no DNA. This listing includes around 110,000 distinct CDR3 sequences. Sequencing was carried out using blood T cells: a sorted CD56 or NKG2C T cell subset, CD4+ or CD8+ T cells, or bulk PBMC T cells (not recorded which). These receptor sequences come from a woman aged 18-70 years in good health.

V usage is TRBV25-1 and J usage is TRBJ2-1; there is no DNA to check the TCRdb D call of TRBD2. Germline V gives CDR1 MGHDK, CDR2 SYGVNS. CDR3 length equals 15 residues. The CDR3 is CASSELAPSYNEQFF.

This chain links TRBV29-1 with TRBJ2-4. Germline V gene lookup returns CDR1 SQVTM and CDR2 ANQGSEA. This CDR3 spans 14 amino acids. The CDR3 spells CSVEGVDAKNIQYF.

The chain joins TRBV28 to TRBJ2-5. The CDR3 totals 12 residues. The germline V gene encodes CDR1 MDHEN and CDR2 SYDVKM. The CDR3 is CASSLSRETQYF.

The rearrangement uses TRBV2 and TRBJ2-2; the TRBD1 assignment by TCRdb is unverifiable without DNA. Looked up from germline, CDR1 is SNHLY and CDR2 is FYNNEI. This CDR3 region has 12 residues. This CDR3 is CASISGGGELFF.

V and J are TRBV19 and TRBJ1-1. The CDR3 consists of 13 residues. In germline, CDR1 is LNHDA, CDR2 SQIVND (reference sequence). The chain's CDR3 is CASSILVNTEAFF. Full variable domain (remainder filled in from reference TRBV19 and TRBJ1-1): DGGITQSPKYLFRKEGQNVTLSCEQNLNHDAMYWYRQDPGQGLRLIYYSQIVNDFQKGDIAEGYSVSREKKESFPLTVTSAQKNPTAFYLCASSILVNTEAFFGQGTRLTVV.

This CDR3 reads CSANTENNEQFF. The chain carries TRBV29-1 and TRBJ2-1. CDR1 and CDR2 (germline): SQVTM, ANQGSEA. The CDR3 totals 12 residues.

This rearrangement joins TRBV7-6 to TRBJ2-2; there is no DNA to check the TCRdb D call of TRBD1. CDR1 is SGHVS and CDR2 is FNYEAQ in the germline V gene. The CDR3 spans 15 residues. This chain's CDR3 is CASSSRTERDGELFF.

The CDR3 here is CASSITTGELFF. J is TRBJ2-2 and V is TRBV19. In germline, CDR1 is LNHDA, CDR2 SQIVND (reference sequence). CDR3 length: 12 amino acids.

The chain uses TRBV12-3 or TRBV12-4 and TRBJ2-3; the TCRdb call, TRBD1, lacks DNA for checking. The CDR3 length is 16 residues. The chain's CDR3 is CASSGGDRRWADTQYF.

The gene calls are TRBV29-1 and TRBJ2-2; absent DNA, TCRdb's TRBD1 call cannot be checked. Germline CDR1 is SQVTM and CDR2 is ANQGSEA. This CDR3 is built from 11 residues. CDR3 residues: CSVGGIGELFF.

The chain's CDR3 is CASSSVGEYPKRWNEQFF. The V and J genes are TRBV5-4 and TRBJ2-1; TCRdb selects TRBD2, and the lack of DNA leaves this call unchecked. Per the germline V gene, CDR1 is SGHNT and CDR2 is YYREEE (reference sequence). The CDR3 has 18 residues.

The chain links TRBV29-1 to TRBJ2-2; TCRdb's D call of TRBD2 is untestable without DNA. CDR1 is SQVTM and CDR2 is ANQGSEA in the germline V gene. There are 16 residues in the CDR3. The CDR3 loop reads CSVPQGSGRNTGELFF.

CDR3: CATTTSGLAGHNEQFF. V is TRBV12-3 or TRBV12-4 and J is TRBJ2-1; the D gene TCRdb calls, TRBD2, cannot be checked with no DNA. This CDR3 spans 16 amino acids.

This rearrangement joins TRBV3-1 to TRBJ2-7; TCRdb selects TRBD1, and the lack of DNA leaves this call unchecked. The CDR3 loop spans 15 amino acids. The germline CDR1 and CDR2 sequences are LGHDT and YNNKEL (reference sequence). The CDR3 protein is CASSQDPGQGYEQYF.

The J gene is TRBJ2-7, the V gene TRBV20-1; TCRdb calls TRBD1, which cannot be checked without DNA. Per germline, CDR1 DFQATT and CDR2 SNEGSKA (reference sequence). The CDR3 has 14 residues. The CDR3 sequence is CSASGGDPSYEQYF.

This chain uses TRBV27 with TRBJ1-5; TCRdb returns TRBD1, unconfirmable since there is no DNA. The CDR3 extends over 15 amino acids. The germline V gene has CDR1 MNHEY and CDR2 SMNVEV (reference sequence). CDR3 loop: CASSLSGTGNQPQHF.

The chain carries TRBV12-3 or TRBV12-4 and TRBJ2-5; the D call from TCRdb, TRBD1, cannot be confirmed without DNA. The CDR3 totals 13 residues. The chain's CDR3 is CASRAPSGETQYF.

The rearrangement links TRBV12-3 or TRBV12-4 to TRBJ2-5; TCRdb selects TRBD2, and the lack of DNA leaves this call unchecked. CDR3 length equals 15 residues. CDR3 residues: CASSLAGGGGETQYF.

V usage is TRBV27 and J usage is TRBJ2-5; TCRdb designates TRBD1, a call that cannot be tested without DNA. CDR1 is MNHEY, CDR2 SMNVEV, per germline (reference sequence). The CDR3 runs to 13 residues. The chain's CDR3 is CASTGSPKETQYF.

The rearrangement joins TRBV9 to TRBJ2-1; with no DNA, the TCRdb D assignment of TRBD2 cannot be verified. The CDR3 extends over 17 amino acids. Germline V gene sequence: CDR1 SGDLS, CDR2 YYNGEE. CDR3 sequence: CASSVGLAGGLRHEQFF.

The CDR3 loop reads CASSAGTESYEQYF. J is TRBJ2-7 and V is TRBV9; checking the TCRdb D call of TRBD2 is not possible without DNA. This CDR3 spans 14 amino acids. Per germline, CDR1 SGDLS and CDR2 YYNGEE. The complete variable domain, with remaining parts taken from reference TRBV9 and TRBJ2-7, reads DSGVTQTPKHLITATGQRVTLRCSPRSGDLSVYWYQQSLDQGLQFLIQYYNGEERAKGNILERFSAQQFPDLHSELNLSSLELGDSALYFCASSAGTESYEQYFGPGTRLTVT.

The chain combines TRBV29-1 with TRBJ1-5; absent DNA, TCRdb's TRBD1 call cannot be checked. Germline CDR1 SQVTM, CDR2 ANQGSEA. The CDR3 has 17 amino acids. The CDR3 spells CSVGRGTGEDGNQPQHF.

V and J are TRBV12-3 or TRBV12-4 and TRBJ1-2; TCRdb outputs TRBD1, but without DNA this stays unchecked. This CDR3 has 13 amino acids. The CDR3 reads CASSRTEPYGYTF.

The chain couples TRBV6-1 to TRBJ2-3; TCRdb's D call of TRBD2 is untestable without DNA. Germline lookup yields CDR1 MNHNS and CDR2 SASEGT. There are 13 residues in the CDR3. This chain's CDR3 is CASSPWRADTQYF.